This T cell receptor beta chain appears in the sequencing data of a study of response to subunit inactivated influenza vaccine. Overall study findings and caveats: Authors suggested few new T cells are recruited by each seasonal influenza vaccination.

This clonotype was observed many times. What it binds is not known. TCRdb reprocessed the RT-PCR reads via MiXCR and lists one record per CDR3 protein. The data show about 180,000 distinct CDR3 sequences, about a tenth seen once. There are 14 residues in the CDR3. The V end lost 3 bases, the J end lost 3 bases, and 8 bases lay between the germline ends. The sequence came from a man aged 50-60 years who received an inactivated influenza vaccine. The chain recombines TRBV12-3 or TRBV12-4 with TRBJ2-2, with a tentative D call TRBD1 (5 bases). The sample here was non-naive T cells sorted from PBMCs, taken on the day of vaccination. Here the CDR3 DNA reads TGTGCCAGCAGTTTGGGGCCCGACACCGGGGAGCTGTTTTTT. Translated, it gives CASSLGPDTGELFF.